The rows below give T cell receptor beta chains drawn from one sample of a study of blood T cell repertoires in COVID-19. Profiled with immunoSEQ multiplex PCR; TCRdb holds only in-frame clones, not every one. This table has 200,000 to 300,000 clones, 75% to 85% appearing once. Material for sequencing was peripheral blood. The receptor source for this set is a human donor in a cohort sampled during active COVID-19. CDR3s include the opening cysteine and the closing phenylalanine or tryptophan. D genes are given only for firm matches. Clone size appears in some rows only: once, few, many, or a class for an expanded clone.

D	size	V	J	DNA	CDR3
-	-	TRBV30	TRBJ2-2	TGTGCCTGGAGACCACCCTCTAGTACCGGGGAGCTGTTTTTT	CAWRPPSSTGELFF
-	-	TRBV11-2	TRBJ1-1	TGTGCCAGCAGCCAAGACAGGCTGAACACTGAAGCTTTCTTT	CASSQDRLNTEAFF
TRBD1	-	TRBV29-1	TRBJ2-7	TGCAGCGTCGGTGAACAGGGGGGCGAGCAGTACTTC	CSVGEQGGEQYF
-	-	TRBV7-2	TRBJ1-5	TGTGCCAGCAGCCACCCAGGGCGGGGTCAGCCCCAGCATTTT	CASSHPGRGQPQHF
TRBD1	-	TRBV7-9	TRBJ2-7	TGTGCCAGCAGCTTAGACGGACAGGCACGGGGTGACTTC	CASSLDGQARGDF
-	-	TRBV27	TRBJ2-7	TGTGCCAGCAGTCCTGAGGGTCCGTGGAGAAAGCAGTACTTC	CASSPEGPWRKQYF
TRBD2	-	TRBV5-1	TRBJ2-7	TGCGCCAGCAGCTTGGTCGGACTAGCGGTATACGAGCAGTACTTC	CASSLVGLAVYEQYF
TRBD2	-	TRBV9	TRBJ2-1	TGTGCCAGCAGCGTAGCTTTGACTAGCGGGGCGCGGTTCTTC	CASSVALTSGARFF
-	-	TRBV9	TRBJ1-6	TGTGCCAGCAGCGTACCCCCAGGATTTAATTCACCCCTCCACTTT	CASSVPPGFNSPLHF
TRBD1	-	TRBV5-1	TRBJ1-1	TGCGCCAGCAGCTCGCCCGGGACAGGTACGAACACTGAAGCTTTCTTT	CASSSPGTGTNTEAFF
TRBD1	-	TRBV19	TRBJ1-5	TGTGCCAGCGCGCAGGGGGCGGAGCAGCCCCAGCATTTT	CASAQGAEQPQHF
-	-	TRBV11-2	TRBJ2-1	TGTGCCAGCAGTTATAACATCGACAATGAGCAGTTCTTC	CASSYNIDNEQFF
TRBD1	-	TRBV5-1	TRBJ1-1	TGCGCCAGTAGCCGCGACGGACAGGGAGGGACTGAAGCTTTCTTT	CASSRDGQGGTEAFF
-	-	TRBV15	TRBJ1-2	TGTGCCACCAGCGCTACAGGGTACTACTATGGCTACACCTTC	CATSATGYYYGYTF
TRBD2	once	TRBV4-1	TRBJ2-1	TGCGCCAGCAGCTTCGTTTTGACTAGCGGGAGGGCCAGAGAGCAGTTCTTC	CASSFVLTSGRAREQFF
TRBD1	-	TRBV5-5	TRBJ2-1	TGTGCCAGCAGCCGAACAGGGGGGATTAACAATGAGCAGTTCTTC	CASSRTGGINNEQFF